This record looks at one T cell receptor beta chain sequence and its context. Antigen unknown. Germline V gene data show CDR1 as SEHNR and CDR2 as FQNEAQ (reference sequence). J was trimmed by 8 bases and V by 5 bases; bases with no gene match: 22. This CDR3 comprises 19 residues. These data come from a study of vaccination effects on CD4 cells after COVID-19. The wider study: ViraFEST assay sequencing came after antigen-specific CD4+ T cells were expanded with viral peptide pools. Study outcomes and limitations: Only a single clone (1 of 255 vaccine-induced clones in healthy vaccinees) cross-reacted with common cold coronaviruses.

The assay was immunoSEQ multiplex PCR, and TCRdb's table has in-frame clones only and misses some. Of tens of thousands of clones listed, around 67% are singletons. Culturing for more than eight days preceded CD4+ T cell isolation. The chain has TRBV7-9 and TRBJ1-4; 8 bases are shared with TRBD1. The material sequenced was CD4+ T cells from PBMCs cultured without peptide, taken before COVID-19 vaccination. The source of this sequence is a human donor who received a COVID-19 vaccine. The CDR3 is CASSLKKARGLTGEEKLFF. The CDR3 nucleotides read TGTGCCAGCAGCCTAAAAAAGGCCAGGGGGCTTACGGGAGAGGAAAAACTGTTTTTT.